This T cell receptor (beta chain) was captured by sequencing in a study of monozygotic twins with inflammatory bowel disease. The CDR3 is made up of 18 amino acids. CDR1 and CDR2 from the germline V gene are LGHDT and YNNKEL (reference sequence). Whole blood without T cell sorting served as the source of isolated total RNA. Using the 5' RACE reads, TCRdb records one entry per CDR3 protein without DNA. Its table lists 300,000 to 350,000 distinct CDR3 sequences. The chain carries TRBV3-1 and TRBJ2-1; TCRdb reports TRBD1, a call that lacks DNA to check it against. The source material was blood. The sequence came from a human donor with ulcerative colitis or Crohn's disease, or a healthy co-twin of an affected twin (not recorded which). CDR3 residues: CASSQDAPLGFGHNEQFF.